These T cell receptor beta chains were read from a single sample in a study of T cell responses to AZD1222 COVID-19 vaccine. Generated by immunoSEQ multiplex PCR, the TCRdb table keeps only in-frame clones and is missing some. This sample yields about 140,000 clones, of which approximately 91% are seen a single time; just under 2% belongs to the top ten. Material: peripheral blood, obtained 28 days after the second AZD1222 dose. The receptors were gathered from an adult who received the AZD1222 COVID-19 vaccine. Both conserved end residues are part of each CDR3. D genes are given only for firm matches. Not all rows give a size; the values are once, few, many and, for expanded clones, a class.

d_gene,abundance,v_gene,j_gene,CDR3aa,CDR3nt
.,.,TRBV5-1,TRBJ2-7,CASSPGGFEQYF,TGCGCCAGCAGCCCCGGGGGTTTCGAGCAGTACTTC
.,.,TRBV11-1,TRBJ2-5,CASSVGSQETQYF,TGTGCCAGCAGTGTCGGATCCCAAGAGACCCAGTACTTC
.,.,TRBV19,TRBJ1-5,CASSPREGGFGNQPQHF,TGTGCCAGTAGTCCACGGGAGGGCGGGTTTGGCAATCAGCCCCAGCATTTT
TRBD1,few,TRBV9,TRBJ1-1,CASSGDRGHTEAFF,TGTGCCAGCAGCGGGGACAGGGGGCACACTGAAGCTTTCTTT
.,.,TRBV19,TRBJ1-2,CASSITQNYGYTF,TGTGCCAGTAGTATCACACAGAACTATGGCTACACCTTC
.,.,TRBV27,TRBJ1-1,CASSLAGNTEAFF,TGTGCCAGCAGTTTAGCCGGGAACACTGAAGCTTTCTTT
.,.,TRBV7-3,TRBJ1-4,CASSPGTATNEKLFF,TGTGCCAGCAGCCCTGGCACTGCAACTAATGAAAAACTGTTTTTT
.,.,TRBV9,TRBJ1-1,CASSVQVTNTEAFF,TGTGCCAGCAGCGTCCAGGTAACGAACACTGAAGCTTTCTTT
TRBD1,.,TRBV6-5,TRBJ1-5,CASMETGANNQPQHF,TGTGCCAGCATGGAGACAGGGGCAAACAATCAGCCCCAGCATTTT
.,.,TRBV18,TRBJ2-3,CASSPQGPSTDTQYF,TGTGCCAGCTCACCCCAGGGTCCTAGCACAGATACGCAGTATTTT
TRBD1,.,TRBV7-6,TRBJ2-3,CASSLAPGQSTDTQYF,TGTGCCAGCTCCCTCGCTCCGGGACAGAGCACAGATACGCAGTATTTT
.,.,TRBV5-6,TRBJ1-2,CASSLKGTYTF,TGTGCCAGCAGCTTGAAGGGAACGTACACCTTC
.,few,TRBV15,TRBJ2-7,CATSNGYYEQYF,TGTGCCACCAGCAACGGATACTACGAGCAGTACTTC
.,.,TRBV7-8,TRBJ2-7,CASSPDGTTYEQYF,TGTGCCAGCAGCCCGGATGGGACCACCTACGAGCAGTACTTC
.,.,TRBV19,TRBJ2-1,CASSMRQDYEQFF,TGTGCCAGTAGTATGAGACAGGACTATGAGCAGTTCTTC
.,.,TRBV5-1,TRBJ2-7,CASSLGARSTYEQYF,TGCGCCAGCAGCTTGGGGGCCCGCTCGACCTACGAGCAGTACTTC
.,.,TRBV15,TRBJ2-5,CATSRDTGTQYF,TGTGCCACCAGCAGAGATACGGGGACCCAGTACTTC
.,once,TRBV5-1,TRBJ1-2,CASSLIEGGYGYTF,TGCGCCAGCAGCTTGATCGAAGGGGGCTATGGCTACACCTTC
.,.,TRBV18,TRBJ1-4,CASSFTGDNEKLFF,TGTGCCAGCTCATTTACGGGGGACAATGAAAAACTGTTTTTT
.,.,TRBV11-2,TRBJ1-4,CASSASTETNEKLFF,TGTGCCAGCAGCGCTTCGACAGAAACTAATGAAAAACTGTTTTTT
.,.,TRBV15,TRBJ1-1,CATSSLVGNTEAFF,TGTGCCACCAGCAGCCTCGTGGGAAACACTGAAGCTTTCTTT
.,.,TRBV19,TRBJ2-7,CASSITRDEQYF,TGTGCCAGTAGTATCACGAGGGACGAGCAGTACTTC